This entry lists 8 T cell receptor beta chains sequenced from one sample in a study of CD8+CD57+ T cells in acquired aplastic anemia. TCR beta VDJ and CDR3 profiling used genomic DNA as template. TCRdb processed the reads anew with MiXCR; each CDR3 protein has one entry. Seen here are under 350,000 distinct CDR3 sequences, approximately 57% observed once, and the top ten hold 8%. The sequenced sample consisted of sorted CD4+, CD8+, or CD8+CD57+ T cells (not recorded which) from PBMCs. These receptors came from a human donor with severe aplastic anemia or a healthy control (not recorded which).

In its sample, this clonotype was seen many times. J is TRBJ2-5 and V is TRBV7-2; D not resolved. The CDR3 totals 12 residues. V was pared by 1 base and J by 5 bases, with 5 bases between. The germline CDR1 and CDR2 sequences are SGHTA and FQGNSA. The CDR3 reads CASSLVVETQYF. The CDR3 nucleotides are TGTGCCAGCAGCTTAGTCGTTGAGACCCAGTACTTC.

The sample holds a few counts of this clonotype. One junction end does not reproduce the germline sequence, and a read error may be involved. This chain connects TRBV13 to TRBJ1-2; possibly TRBD1 for D (5 bases). This CDR3 is built from 12 residues. The V gene's germline CDR1 is PRHDT and CDR2 FYEKMQ (reference sequence). CDR3 amino acids: CASSIGVYGYTF. The CDR3 DNA reads TGTGCCAGCAGCATAGGGGTCTATGGCTACACCTTC.

This clonotype has just a few counts. V is TRBV2 and J is TRBJ2-3; either TRBD1 or TRBD2 may supply D (6 bases each). The germline CDR1 and CDR2 sequences are SNHLY and FYNNEI. The CDR3 spans 15 residues. V was pared by 4 bases and J by 3 bases, with 14 bases between. The CDR3 reads CASSGDGGRTDTQYF. DNA for the CDR3: TGTGCCAGCAGTGGGGATGGGGGGCGGACAGATACGCAGTATTTT.

The chain carries TRBV9 and TRBJ1-2; D call uncertain. This CDR3 is 12 amino acids long. Trimming took 0 bases from V and 8 from J, leaving 8 bases between them. Germline V gene sequence: CDR1 SGDLS, CDR2 YYNGEE. The CDR3, as DNA: TGTGCCAGCAGCGTAGAGGCCTGGGGCTACACCTTC. Translated, it gives CASSVEAWGYTF.

CDR3 in DNA: TGTGCCAGCAGCTTATATCGCGGACAGGATGAAGAAGCTTTCTTT. The encoded protein is CASSLYRGQDEEAFF. The J gene is TRBJ1-1, the V gene TRBV7-9, with 7 bases lining up with TRBD1. V was clipped by 2 bases and J by 8 bases; unmatched bases: 11. The CDR3 spans 15 residues. Per the germline V gene, CDR1 is SEHNR and CDR2 is FQNEAQ (reference sequence). Full variable domain (rest looked up from reference TRBV7-9 and TRBJ1-1): DTGVSQNPRHKITKRGQNVTFRCDPISEHNRLYWYRQTLGQGPEFLTYFQNEAQLEKSRLLSDRFSAERPKGSFSTLEIQRTEQGDSAMYLCASSLYRGQDEEAFFGQGTRLTVV.

The V gene is TRBV7-3, the J gene TRBJ1-2; TRBD1 might be the D (5 bases). V was pared by 3 bases and J by 4 bases, with 12 bases between. The CDR3 sequence is 14 residues long. Germline V gene sequence: CDR1 SGHTA, CDR2 FQGTGA. The CDR3 reads CASSFGREGYGYTF. The CDR3 nucleotides read TGTGCCAGCAGCTTCGGCAGGGAGGGCTATGGCTACACCTTC.

The chain combines TRBV18 with TRBJ2-1, with 14 bases that match TRBD2. Losses at the gene ends were 3 bases for V and 9 bases for J; bases not matched to a gene: 13. The germline CDR1 and CDR2 sequences are KGHSH and LQKENI. The CDR3 consists of 18 residues. CDR3 nucleotides: TGTGCCAGCTCACCGGGAGGACTAGCGGGGGGAGGATCGGTTGAGCAGTTCTTC. Amino acids: CASSPGGLAGGGSVEQFF.

This chain uses TRBV20-1 with TRBJ2-3; 8 bases align to TRBD2. In germline, CDR1 is DFQATT, CDR2 SNEGSKA (reference sequence). V lost 2 bases and J lost 3; bases outside the gene matches: 13. The CDR3 is 17 residues long. The CDR3 is CSARLSRGGGGTDTQYF. The CDR3 DNA reads TGCAGTGCTAGATTATCCCGGGGGGGGGGGGGTACAGATACGCAGTATTTT.